The 23 T cell receptor beta chains presented below share a single source sample, sequenced in a study of blood T cell repertoires in COVID-19. The table came from immunoSEQ multiplex PCR; TCRdb's copy has only in-frame clones and leaves some out. This table holds around 200,000 clones, roughly 89% found once. Sequencing was carried out using PBMCs or T cells enriched from blood (not recorded which). These receptors were collected from a man younger than 30 with acute COVID-19.

The chain is built from TRBV5-1 and TRBJ1-3; D is uncertain. This CDR3 region has 15 residues. V dropped 1 base and J dropped 4 bases, with 12 bases sitting between them. Germline loops: CDR1 SGHRS, CDR2 YFSETQ. CDR3 in DNA: TGCGCCAGCAGCTTGTGGGTGCCGGGGGGAAACACCATATATTTT. Translated: CASSLWVPGGNTIYF.

V gene TRBV13 combines with J gene TRBJ2-1; tentatively, D is TRBD2 (6 bases). The CDR3 is 13 residues long. V lost 8 bases and J lost 3, with 11 bases in between. Germline CDR1 is PRHDT and CDR2 is FYEKMQ (reference sequence). The CDR3 region is CASCAGGYNEQFF. The CDR3 nucleotides are TGTGCCAGCTGCGCCGGGGGCTACAATGAGCAGTTCTTC. Drawing the rest from reference TRBV13 and TRBJ2-1, the complete variable domain is AAGVIQSPRHLIKEKRETATLKCYPIPRHDTVYWYQQGPGQDPQFLISFYEKMQSDKGSIPDRFSAQQFSDYHSELNMSSLELGDSALYFCASCAGGYNEQFFGPGTRLTVL.

This chain connects TRBV24-1 to TRBJ2-2, with 8 bases identical to TRBD1. This CDR3 contains 16 residues. V shed 9 bases, J shed 3 bases, and the junction held 11 bases outside the gene matches. Germline loops: CDR1 KGHDR, CDR2 SFDVKD. The CDR3 coding sequence is TGTGCCACCCAAAATGACAGGGGAGCGTACACCGGGGAGCTGTTTTTT. It specifies CATQNDRGAYTGELFF.

J is TRBJ2-3 and V is TRBV30; TRBD2 aligns across 9 bases. Germline V gene data show CDR1 as GTSNPN and CDR2 as SVGIG (reference sequence). This CDR3 region has 13 residues. With V trimmed by 4 bases and J by 4 bases, 3 bases remained unmatched. In DNA, the CDR3 is TGTGCCTGGAACTTAGCGGGAGCAGATACGCAGTATTTT. Translation: CAWNLAGADTQYF.

There are a few counts of this clone. This chain uses TRBV5-1 with TRBJ1-4, with 7 bases aligning to TRBD1. This CDR3 is built from 16 residues. Germline CDR1 and CDR2: SGHRS and YFSETQ. V lost 4 bases and J lost 0; bases outside the gene matches: 6. The CDR3 spells CASSQGQTTTNEKLFF. The CDR3 DNA sequence: TGCGCCAGCAGCCAGGGACAGACTACAACTAATGAAAAACTGTTTTTT.

The chain combines TRBV2 with TRBJ2-1, with 7 bases aligning to TRBD2. Trimming took 7 bases from V and 7 from J; bases not matched to a gene: 13. CDR1 is SNHLY, CDR2 FYNNEI, per germline. The CDR3 length is 15 residues. CDR3 bases: TGTGCCAGCATCCTGGCAGCGGGGAAGGATAATGAGCAGTTCTTC. It yields the protein CASILAAGKDNEQFF.

The gene calls are TRBV28 and TRBJ2-3, with D maybe TRBD2 (6 bases). CDR3 length: 17 residues. Germline-derived CDR1 and CDR2 are MDHEN and SYDVKM. Trimming pared 6 bases from V and 3 bases from J, leaving 22 bases between. The CDR3: CASSLERASGSTDTQYF. The CDR3, as DNA: TGTGCCAGCAGCCTCGAGCGGGCTAGTGGTAGTACAGATACGCAGTATTTT. The complete variable domain, with remaining parts taken from reference TRBV28 and TRBJ2-3, reads DVKVTQSSRYLVKRTGEKVFLECVQDMDHENMFWYRQDPGLGLRLIYFSYDVKMKEKGDIPEGYSVSREKKERFSLILESASTNQTSMYLCASSLERASGSTDTQYFGPGTRLTVL.

The rearrangement links TRBV18 to TRBJ1-1; no clear D gene. The V end was cut by 3 bases, the J end by 1 base, with 9 bases between. The CDR3 extends over 14 amino acids. CDR1 is KGHSH and CDR2 is LQKENI in the germline V gene. The CDR3 region is CASSPDTRNTEAFF. The CDR3 bases are TGTGCCAGCTCACCTGACACAAGGAACACTGAAGCTTTCTTT.

The gene calls are TRBV9 and TRBJ1-2; D is unresolved. The CDR3 contains 14 residues. Trimming stripped 5 bases from V and 1 base from J, with 12 bases between. Germline V gives CDR1 SGDLS, CDR2 YYNGEE. The CDR3 nucleotides read TGTGCCAGCAGGGCCTCTGGTGATAACTATGGCTACACCTTC. Translation: CASRASGDNYGYTF.

This clone was picked up a small number of times. The chain is built from TRBV28 and TRBJ2-3; D is uncertain. V lost 6 bases to trimming and J lost 0 bases, with 4 bases between them. From germline, CDR1 is MDHEN and CDR2 SYDVKM. This CDR3 is 12 amino acids long. CDR3 DNA: TGTGCCAGCAGGACTAGCACAGATACGCAGTATTTT. Its protein is CASRTSTDTQYF.

J is TRBJ2-2 and V is TRBV5-1; 9 positions agree with TRBD2. CDR3 size: 15 residues. Germline CDR1 reads SGHRS; CDR2 reads YFSETQ. Losses at the gene ends were 5 bases for V and 5 bases for J; bases not matched to a gene: 7. CDR3 in amino acids: CASRLAGILTGELFF. The DNA for the CDR3 is TGCGCCAGCAGGCTAGCGGGAATCCTTACCGGGGAGCTGTTTTTT.

The chain uses TRBV9 and TRBJ2-5; 7 bases align to TRBD2. From germline, CDR1 is SGDLS and CDR2 YYNGEE. The CDR3 has 15 residues. The trim removed 3 bases at V and 5 bases at J, leaving 10 bases unmatched. CDR3 sequence reads: CASSGKTSARETQYF. Written as DNA, the CDR3 is TGTGCCAGCAGCGGAAAAACTAGCGCCCGGGAGACCCAGTACTTC.

The chain couples TRBV7-9 to TRBJ2-5; TRBD2 aligns across 13 bases. The CDR3 spans 16 residues. The germline V gene encodes CDR1 SEHNR and CDR2 FQNEAQ (reference sequence). Losses at the gene ends were 8 bases for V and 5 bases for J; bases not matched to a gene: 11. CDR3 DNA sequence: TGTGCCAGCTCCCTTTACACTAGCGGGAGGGCGGAGACCCAGTACTTC. Protein product: CASSLYTSGRAETQYF.

The chain employs TRBV12-3 or TRBV12-4 and TRBJ2-7; D is ambiguous. Trimming shortened V by 7 bases and J by 5 bases, and 12 bases separated the two germline ends. The CDR3 contains 12 residues. The CDR3 nucleotides read TGTGCCAGCACTCCGACACTCGACGAGCAGTACTTC. This gives the protein CASTPTLDEQYF.

This clone was seen more than once but under ten times. V is TRBV7-2 and J is TRBJ1-4, with a possible D match to TRBD1 (6 bases). The germline V gene encodes CDR1 SGHTA and CDR2 FQGNSA. CDR3 length: 16 amino acids. V gave up 5 bases and J gave up 0 bases, with 13 bases separating them. DNA of the CDR3: TGTGCCAGCAGCGAAAGACAGGCTGCAACTAATGAAAAACTGTTTTTT. Its protein is CASSERQAATNEKLFF.

The rearrangement joins TRBV5-1 to TRBJ1-2; TRBD1 matches 7 bases. V dropped 4 bases and J dropped 3; count of bases not matched to a gene: 9. From germline, CDR1 is SGHRS and CDR2 YFSETQ. The CDR3 consists of 15 residues. The chain's CDR3 is CASSDSTGFDYGYTF. In DNA form, the CDR3 reads TGCGCCAGCAGCGATTCGACAGGGTTTGACTATGGCTACACCTTC. Drawing the rest from reference TRBV5-1 and TRBJ1-2, the complete variable domain is KAGVTQTPRYLIKTRGQQVTLSCSPISGHRSVSWYQQTPGQGLQFLFEYFSETQRNKGNFPGRFSGRQFSNSRSEMNVSTLELGDSALYLCASSDSTGFDYGYTFGSGTRLTVV.

This chain joins TRBV27 and TRBJ2-2; 8 bases agree with TRBD2. The CDR3 is 14 residues long. CDR1 and CDR2 (germline): MNHEY, SMNVEV (reference sequence). V was pared by 6 bases and J by 4 bases, with 4 bases of the junction left unmatched. The CDR3 loop reads CASRLRGGTGELFF. The CDR3 DNA is TGTGCCAGCAGACTTCGGGGGGGCACCGGGGAGCTGTTTTTT.

V gene TRBV7-6 combines with J gene TRBJ1-3; D gene uncertain. The CDR3 contains 14 residues. Germline values: CDR1 SGHVS, CDR2 FNYEAQ. Trimming removed 2 bases at V and 0 bases at J, with 5 bases between. CDR3 sequence (DNA): TGTGCCAGCAGCTTAACAAGCTCTGGAAACACCATATATTTT. It codes for CASSLTSSGNTIYF.

The CDR3 sequence: CSTLGGPRASGYTF. The CDR3 DNA sequence: TGCAGCACTCTAGGGGGACCCAGGGCCTCTGGCTACACCTTC. The chain couples TRBV29-1 to TRBJ1-2, with a tentative D call TRBD1 (6 bases). The ends were cut back, 8 bases at V and 7 bases at J, with 23 bases in the middle. Germline values: CDR1 SQVTM, CDR2 ANQGSEA. This CDR3 has 14 residues.

The chain carries TRBV6-5 and TRBJ1-2; 10 bases agree with TRBD1. The CDR3 contains 14 residues. The germline CDR1 and CDR2 sequences are MNHEY and SVGAGI. The ends lost 2 bases at V and 7 bases at J; junction bases unmatched: 4. DNA for the CDR3: TGTGCCAGCAGTTACGACAGGGGGCCGGGTGGCTACACCTTC. Translated, it gives CASSYDRGPGGYTF.

A few counts support this clone. CDR3 sequence (DNA): TGCGCCAGCAGCTTGTTAGCCGGGACTAAAAGCTATGGCTACACCTTC. This gives the protein CASSLLAGTKSYGYTF. The rearrangement uses TRBV5-1 and TRBJ1-2; D possibly corresponds to TRBD1 (5 bases). Trimming shortened V by 1 base and J by 4 bases, and 17 bases separated the two germline ends. Germline CDR1 is SGHRS and CDR2 is YFSETQ. The CDR3 totals 16 residues.

V gene TRBV6-1 combines with J gene TRBJ2-7, with D hard to call. In germline, CDR1 is MNHNS, CDR2 SASEGT. The CDR3 runs 13 residues. V was pared by 1 base and J by 3 bases, with 7 bases between. The CDR3 spells CASSEELYYEQYF. DNA for the CDR3: TGTGCCAGCAGTGAAGAGCTATACTACGAGCAGTACTTC.

The chain is built from TRBV7-3 and TRBJ2-3; D is unclear. The CDR3 is 11 amino acids. Germline V CDR1 and CDR2: SGHTA, FQGTGA. V was clipped by 4 bases and J by 6 bases, with 5 bases between them. The CDR3 DNA is TGTGCCAGCAGCTCCTCGGATACGCAGTATTTT. It yields the protein CASSSSDTQYF.